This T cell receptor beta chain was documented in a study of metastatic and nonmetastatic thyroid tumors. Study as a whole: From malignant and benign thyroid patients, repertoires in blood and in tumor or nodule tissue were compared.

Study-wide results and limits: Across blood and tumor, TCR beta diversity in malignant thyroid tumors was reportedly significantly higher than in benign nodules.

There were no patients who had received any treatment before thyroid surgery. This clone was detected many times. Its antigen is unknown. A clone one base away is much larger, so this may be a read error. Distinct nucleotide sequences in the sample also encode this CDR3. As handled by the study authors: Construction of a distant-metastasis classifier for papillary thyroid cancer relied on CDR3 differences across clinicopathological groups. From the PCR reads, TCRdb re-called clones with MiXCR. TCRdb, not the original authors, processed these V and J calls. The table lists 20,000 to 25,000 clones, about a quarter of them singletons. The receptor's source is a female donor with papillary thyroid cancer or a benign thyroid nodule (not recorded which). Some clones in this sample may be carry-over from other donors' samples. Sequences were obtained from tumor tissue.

The CDR3 protein is CAAPRADGYTF. The CDR3, as DNA: TGCGCCGCCCCGAGGGCTGATGGCTACACCTTC. The chain carries TRBV10-1 and TRBJ1-2; D remains ambiguous. Deletions cut 11 bases from V and 6 bases from J, with 13 bases between. The length of the CDR3 is 11 residues. Per the germline V gene, CDR1 is WNHNN and CDR2 is SYGVQD (reference sequence).